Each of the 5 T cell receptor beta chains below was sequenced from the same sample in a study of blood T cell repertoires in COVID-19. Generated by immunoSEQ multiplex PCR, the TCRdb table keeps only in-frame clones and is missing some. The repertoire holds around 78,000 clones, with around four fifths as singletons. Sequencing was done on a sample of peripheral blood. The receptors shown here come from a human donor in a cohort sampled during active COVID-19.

This CDR3 reads CASSLIITGNTIYF. As DNA, the CDR3 is TGTGCCAGCAGCTTAATCATCACTGGAAACACCATATATTTT. The J gene is TRBJ1-3, the V gene TRBV5-5, with D unresolved. The CDR3 consists of 14 residues. CDR1 and CDR2 (germline): SGHKS, YYEKEE (reference sequence). Trimming removed 2 bases at V and 2 bases at J, with 8 bases between.

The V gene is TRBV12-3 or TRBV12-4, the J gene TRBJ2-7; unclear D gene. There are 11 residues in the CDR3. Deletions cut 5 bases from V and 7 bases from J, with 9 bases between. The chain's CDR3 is CASSARTEQYF. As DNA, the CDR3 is TGTGCCAGCAGTGCCCGAACAGAGCAGTACTTC.

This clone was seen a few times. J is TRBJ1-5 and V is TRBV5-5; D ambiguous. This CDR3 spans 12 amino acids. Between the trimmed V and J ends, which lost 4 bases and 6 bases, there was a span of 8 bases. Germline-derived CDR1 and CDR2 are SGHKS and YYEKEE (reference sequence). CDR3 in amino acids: CASSQTGQPQHF. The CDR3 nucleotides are TGTGCCAGCAGCCAGACGGGTCAGCCCCAGCATTTT.

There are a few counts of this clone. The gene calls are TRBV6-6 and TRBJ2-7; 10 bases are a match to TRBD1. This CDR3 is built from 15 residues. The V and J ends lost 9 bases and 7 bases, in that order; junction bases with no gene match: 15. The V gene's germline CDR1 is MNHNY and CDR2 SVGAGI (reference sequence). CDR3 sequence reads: CARGLGTGVFGEQYF. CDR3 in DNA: TGTGCCAGGGGCTTGGGGACAGGGGTTTTCGGAGAGCAGTACTTC.

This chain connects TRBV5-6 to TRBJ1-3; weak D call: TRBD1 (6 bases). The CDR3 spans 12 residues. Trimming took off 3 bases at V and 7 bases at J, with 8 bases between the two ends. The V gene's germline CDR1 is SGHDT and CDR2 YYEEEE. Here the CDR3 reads CASSWDTNTIYF. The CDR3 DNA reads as TGTGCCAGCAGCTGGGACACCAACACCATATATTTT. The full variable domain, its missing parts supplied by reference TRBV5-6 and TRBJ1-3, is DAGVTQSPTHLIKTRGQQVTLRCSPKSGHDTVSWYQQALGQGPQFIFQYYEEEERQRGNFPDRFSGHQFPNYSSELNVNALLLGDSALYLCASSWDTNTIYFGEGSWLTVV.